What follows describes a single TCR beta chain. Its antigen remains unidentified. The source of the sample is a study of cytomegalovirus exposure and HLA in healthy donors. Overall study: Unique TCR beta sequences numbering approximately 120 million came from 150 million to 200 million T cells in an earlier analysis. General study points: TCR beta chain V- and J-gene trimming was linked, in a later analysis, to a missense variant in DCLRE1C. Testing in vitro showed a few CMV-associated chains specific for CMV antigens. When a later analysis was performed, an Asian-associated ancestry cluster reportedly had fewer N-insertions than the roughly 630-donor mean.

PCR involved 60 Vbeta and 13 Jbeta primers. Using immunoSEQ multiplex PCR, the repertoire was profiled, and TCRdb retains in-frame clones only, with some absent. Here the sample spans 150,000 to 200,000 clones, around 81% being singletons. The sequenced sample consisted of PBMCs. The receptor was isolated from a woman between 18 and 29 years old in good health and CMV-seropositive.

The CDR3 coding sequence is TGCGCCAGCAGCTCCGTAGAGGACTATGGCTACACCTTC. Residues: CASSSVEDYGYTF. The genes are TRBV5-1 and TRBJ1-2; unclear D gene. Deletions cut 3 bases from V and 3 bases from J, with 9 bases between. Germline loops: CDR1 SGHRS, CDR2 YFSETQ. This CDR3 region has 13 residues.